These T cell receptor beta chains were read from a single sample in a study of cytomegalovirus exposure and HLA in healthy donors. Libraries were prepared by immunoSEQ multiplex PCR; TCRdb keeps only in-frame clonotypes and omits some of them. Altogether about 73,000 clones are present, 80% to 90% being singletons, with the ten largest covering about 4.1%. The sample taken for sequencing was PBMCs. The origin of the receptors is a young woman in good health and CMV-seropositive. The CDR3 runs from the conserved cysteine through the conserved F or W. Fields, in order: J gene, D gene, CDR3 length, clone size, V gene, CDR3 DNA, CDR3 protein. D genes are given only for firm matches. Clone size is stated in some rows and not others, as once, few, many or a class when expanded.

>TRBJ1-2|TRBD1|15|NA|TRBV27
TGTGCCAGCGGGTTTGCCCCGGACAGGCCGTATGGCTACACCTTC
CASGFAPDRPYGYTF
>TRBJ1-1|TRBD1|15|NA|TRBV2
TGTGCCAGCAGTGAAGGACAGGGGTTGAACACTGAAGCTTTCTTT
CASSEGQGLNTEAFF
>TRBJ2-7|NA|15|NA|TRBV27
TGTGCCAGCAGTTATAGGGGACTTGATCCCTACGAGCAGTACTTC
CASSYRGLDPYEQYF
>TRBJ1-6|TRBD1|14|NA|TRBV6-5
TGTGCCAGCACTACGATCGGACAGGTTTCACCCCTCCACTTT
CASTTIGQVSPLHF
>TRBJ2-7|TRBD1|14|NA|TRBV7-2
TGTGCCAGCAGCCTGGGACAGGGGGCCTACGAGCAGTACTTC
CASSLGQGAYEQYF
>TRBJ1-2|NA|14|NA|TRBV11-2
TGTGCCAGCAGCTTAGATGCGGGAGTGAGTGGCTACACCTTC
CASSLDAGVSGYTF
>TRBJ2-3|NA|15|NA|TRBV2
TGTGCCAGCAGTGAAGCAGCCGGGGGCACAGATACGCAGTATTTT
CASSEAAGGTDTQYF
>TRBJ2-7|TRBD2|13|NA|TRBV2
TGTGCCAGCAGGGGCCTAGCGGGAATCGAGCAGTACTTC
CASRGLAGIEQYF
>TRBJ2-5|NA|14|NA|TRBV10-3
TGTGCCATCAGTGAGTCTCCGGGGGTAGAGACCCAGTACTTC
CAISESPGVETQYF
>TRBJ2-3|TRBD2|15|NA|TRBV19
TGTGCCAGTAGTATAGCGGGAGGGCTCACAGATACGCAGTATTTT
CASSIAGGLTDTQYF
>TRBJ1-2|NA|16|NA|TRBV19
TGTGCCAGTAGTAAGAGCGTGTCAGCAGATAACTATGGCTACACCTTC
CASSKSVSADNYGYTF
>TRBJ1-4|NA|14|NA|TRBV28
TGTGCCAGCAGTTTGCGGAACCTTAATGAAAAACTGTTTTTT
CASSLRNLNEKLFF
>TRBJ1-5|NA|14|NA|TRBV7-8
TGTGCCAGCAGCTGGCAGGGTAGCAATCAGCCCCAGCATTTT
CASSWQGSNQPQHF
>TRBJ2-3|NA|15|NA|TRBV5-5
TGTGCCAGCAGCTCGCGAGCGAGCAGCACAGATACGCAGTATTTT
CASSSRASSTDTQYF
>TRBJ1-4|NA|17|NA|TRBV28
TGTGCCAGCAGTTTATATCGATCGGACAGTTGGAATGAAAAACTGTTTTTT
CASSLYRSDSWNEKLFF
>TRBJ2-1|NA|18|NA|TRBV9
TGTGCCAGCAGCGGACTTCGGGCCGCCGGGAGCTCCTACAATGAGCAGTTCTTC
CASSGLRAAGSSYNEQFF
>TRBJ2-7|TRBD1|15|NA|TRBV5-6
TGTGCCAGCAGCGAGGGACAGGGCCTCTCCTACGAGCAGTACTTC
CASSEGQGLSYEQYF
>TRBJ2-2|TRBD1|15|NA|TRBV7-2
TGTGCCAGCAGCTTCGGGACAGGGACCACCGGGGAGCTGTTTTTT
CASSFGTGTTGELFF
>TRBJ2-1|NA|16|NA|TRBV9
TGTGCCAGCAGCGTAGAATGGCGGAGCTCCTACAATGAGCAGTTCTTC
CASSVEWRSSYNEQFF
>TRBJ2-3|TRBD2|16|once|TRBV19
TGTGCCAGTAGCCTGACTAGCGGGTCTAGCACAGATACGCAGTATTTT
CASSLTSGSSTDTQYF
>TRBJ2-7|TRBD1|15|NA|TRBV4-1
TGCGCCAGCAGCCAAGTGGGACAGGGGCTTTTCGAGCAGTACTTC
CASSQVGQGLFEQYF
>TRBJ1-1|NA|14|NA|TRBV15
TGTGCCACCAGCAGAGATCGGGAGGGCACTGAAGCTTTCTTT
CATSRDREGTEAFF
>TRBJ2-1|NA|12|NA|TRBV4-2
TGTGCCAGCAGCCAAGATAGCAATGAGCAGTTCTTC
CASSQDSNEQFF
>TRBJ1-5|TRBD1|15|NA|TRBV4-1
TGCGCCAGCAGCCCCGGGACAGGGGACCCTCGGCCCCAGCATTTT
CASSPGTGDPRPQHF
>TRBJ2-5|NA|13|NA|TRBV19
TGTGCCAGTAGTATCGGCCAGGTAGAGACCCAGTACTTC
CASSIGQVETQYF
>TRBJ2-7|TRBD1|14|NA|TRBV5-6
TGTGCCAGCAACATGTTGGGACAGGGCTACGAGCAGTACTTC
CASNMLGQGYEQYF
>TRBJ2-2|NA|15|NA|TRBV6-1
TGTGCCAGCAGTGAACAGGGGGGAAGCACCGGGGAGCTGTTTTTT
CASSEQGGSTGELFF